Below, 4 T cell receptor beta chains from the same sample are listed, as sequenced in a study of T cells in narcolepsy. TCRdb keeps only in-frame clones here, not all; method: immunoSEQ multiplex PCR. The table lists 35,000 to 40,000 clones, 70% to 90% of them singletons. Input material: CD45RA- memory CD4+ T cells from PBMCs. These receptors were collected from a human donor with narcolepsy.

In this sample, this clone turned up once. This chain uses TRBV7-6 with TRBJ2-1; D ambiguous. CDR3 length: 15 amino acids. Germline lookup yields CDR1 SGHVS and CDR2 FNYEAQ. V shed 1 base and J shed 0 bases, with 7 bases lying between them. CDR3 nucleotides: TGTGCCAGCAGCTTAGGCCCTAGCTCCTACAATGAGCAGTTCTTC. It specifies CASSLGPSSYNEQFF.

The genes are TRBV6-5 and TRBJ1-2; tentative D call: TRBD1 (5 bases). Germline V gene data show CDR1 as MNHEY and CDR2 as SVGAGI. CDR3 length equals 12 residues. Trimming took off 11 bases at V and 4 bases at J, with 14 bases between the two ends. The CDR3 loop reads CACGGIGYGYTF. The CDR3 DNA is TGTGCCTGCGGGGGGATTGGCTATGGCTACACCTTC.

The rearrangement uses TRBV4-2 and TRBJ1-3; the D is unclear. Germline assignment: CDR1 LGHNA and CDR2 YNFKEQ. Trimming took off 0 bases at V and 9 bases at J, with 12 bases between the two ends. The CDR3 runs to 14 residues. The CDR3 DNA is TGTGCCAGCAGCCAAGAACACCGTGGAGGCACCATATATTTT. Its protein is CASSQEHRGGTIYF.

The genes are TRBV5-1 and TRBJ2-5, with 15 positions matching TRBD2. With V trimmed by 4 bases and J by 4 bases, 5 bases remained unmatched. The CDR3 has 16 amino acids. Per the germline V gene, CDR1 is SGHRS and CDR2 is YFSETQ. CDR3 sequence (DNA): TGCGCCAGCAGCCCCGGGACTAGCGGGGGGCGAGAGACCCAGTACTTC. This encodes CASSPGTSGGRETQYF.